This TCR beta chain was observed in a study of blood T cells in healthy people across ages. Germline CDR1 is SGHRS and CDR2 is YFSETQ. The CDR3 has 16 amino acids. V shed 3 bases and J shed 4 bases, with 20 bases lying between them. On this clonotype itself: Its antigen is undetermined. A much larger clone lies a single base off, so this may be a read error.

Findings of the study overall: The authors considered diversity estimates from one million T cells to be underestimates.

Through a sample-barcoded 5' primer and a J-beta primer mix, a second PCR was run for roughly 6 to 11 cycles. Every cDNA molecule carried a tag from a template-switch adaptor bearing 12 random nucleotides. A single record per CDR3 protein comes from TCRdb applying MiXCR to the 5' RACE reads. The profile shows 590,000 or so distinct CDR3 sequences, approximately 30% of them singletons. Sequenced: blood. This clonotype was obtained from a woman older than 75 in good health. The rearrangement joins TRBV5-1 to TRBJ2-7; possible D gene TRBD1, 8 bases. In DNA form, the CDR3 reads TGCGCCAGCAGCTACAGGGTACAGGGGGGGCTTTACGAGCAGTACTTC. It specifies CASSYRVQGGLYEQYF.